This passage covers 17 T cell receptor beta chains from one sample sequenced in a study of T cell changes during pregnancy in multiple sclerosis. Sequenced by immunoSEQ multiplex PCR; TCRdb stores in-frame clones only, minus some. This table has about 70,000 clones, about 95% appearing once. The material sequenced was peripheral blood, taken in the third trimester of pregnancy. The receptors derive from a female donor with multiple sclerosis, enrolled in a pregnancy study.

The chain has TRBV27 and TRBJ1-1; TRBD1 might be the D (5 bases). The CDR3 loop spans 13 amino acids. V was pared by 4 bases and J by 3 bases, with 9 bases between. CDR1 is MNHEY and CDR2 is SMNVEV in the germline V gene (reference sequence). CDR3 protein: CASSWGGYTEAFF. In DNA, the CDR3 is TGTGCCAGCAGTTGGGGGGGGTACACTGAAGCTTTCTTT.

This chain uses TRBV12-5 with TRBJ2-1; TRBD1 aligns across 8 bases. V dropped 2 bases and J dropped 13; count of bases not matched to a gene: 13. The germline V gene has CDR1 LGHNT and CDR2 FRNRAP. The CDR3 has 15 residues. The CDR3 protein is CASGLFSPATGAQFF. CDR3 sequence (DNA): TGTGCTAGTGGTTTGTTTAGCCCCGCGACAGGGGCTCAGTTCTTC. Based on the CDR3 plus reference TRBV12-5 and TRBJ2-1, the full variable domain is DARVTQTPRHKVTEMGQEVTMRCQPILGHNTVFWYRQTMMQGLELLAYFRNRAPLDDSGMPKDRFSAEMPDATLATLKIQPSEPRDSAVYFCASGLFSPATGAQFFGPGTRLTVL.

The DNA for the CDR3 is TGTGCCAGCAGCGTCCTAGAGCATCTCTTCTTC. Protein sequence: CASSVLEHLFF. The chain joins TRBV7-2 to TRBJ2-1; D gene ambiguous. This CDR3 is built from 11 residues. Between the trimmed V and J ends, which lost 5 bases and 16 bases, there was a span of 15 bases. CDR1 and CDR2 from the germline V gene are SGHTA and FQGNSA.

The J gene is TRBJ1-4, the V gene TRBV4-1; possibly TRBD1 for D (5 bases). This CDR3 has 16 amino acids. The germline V and J ends were trimmed by 3 bases and 7 bases, with 18 bases remaining between them. The germline V gene encodes CDR1 MGHRA and CDR2 YSYEKL. The CDR3 loop is CASSQGLLRDFEKLFF. CDR3 nucleotide sequence: TGCGCCAGCAGCCAGGGCCTCCTCAGGGATTTTGAAAAACTGTTTTTT.

V is TRBV2 and J is TRBJ2-2; TRBD2 matches 10 bases. V trimming: 7 bases; J trimming: 3 bases; junction bases outside the gene matches: 5. Per germline, CDR1 SNHLY and CDR2 FYNNEI. The CDR3 sequence is 15 residues long. In DNA, the CDR3 is TGTGCCAGCACCTCTAGCGGGGGAGACACCGGGGAGCTGTTTTTT. Its translation: CASTSSGGDTGELFF.

The rearrangement links TRBV7-3 to TRBJ1-6; no firm D call. The CDR3 loop spans 16 amino acids. Germline V gives CDR1 SGHTA, CDR2 FQGTGA. Trimming stripped 4 bases from V and 0 bases from J, with 10 bases between. CDR3 bases: TGTGCCAGCAGCTCCTTGGGGAGCTCCTATAATTCACCCCTCCACTTT. Its protein product is CASSSLGSSYNSPLHF.

The chain employs TRBV2 and TRBJ2-1; 10 bases are a match to TRBD2. Per germline, CDR1 SNHLY and CDR2 FYNNEI. Trimming at V came to 6 bases and at J to 10 bases, leaving 12 bases not matched to a gene. The CDR3 loop spans 15 amino acids. CDR3 in amino acids: CASSPPGLAFGEQFF. In nucleotides, the CDR3 is TGTGCCAGCAGCCCCCCGGGACTAGCGTTCGGGGAGCAGTTCTTC.

The rearrangement joins TRBV7-2 to TRBJ1-2; D ambiguous. V dropped 1 base and J dropped 5 bases, with 8 bases sitting between them. CDR1 is SGHTA, CDR2 FQGNSA, per germline. The CDR3 covers 13 residues. CDR3 region: CASSLGAGYGYTF. CDR3 in DNA: TGTGCCAGCAGCTTAGGCGCCGGGTATGGCTACACCTTC.

The rearrangement uses TRBV5-6 and TRBJ1-2; TRBD1 aligns across 9 bases. The germline V gene has CDR1 SGHDT and CDR2 YYEEEE. The CDR3 spans 17 residues. After removal of 6 bases from V and 7 bases from J, the junction contained 19 bases not matched to a gene. The CDR3 region is CASIPFGDRDRVRGYTF. For the CDR3, the DNA is TGTGCCAGCATCCCCTTCGGGGACCGGGACAGGGTTCGTGGCTACACCTTC.

The rearrangement joins TRBV7-2 to TRBJ1-2, with 7 bases matching TRBD1. CDR3 length: 13 amino acids. Germline values: CDR1 SGHTA, CDR2 FQGNSA. The trim removed 5 bases at V and 6 bases at J, leaving 6 bases unmatched. CDR3 sequence reads: CASSLQGEDGYTF. CDR3 DNA sequence: TGTGCCAGCAGCCTCCAGGGGGAAGATGGCTACACCTTC.

The chain couples TRBV4-1 to TRBJ2-3; 9 positions match TRBD2. The germline V gene encodes CDR1 MGHRA and CDR2 YSYEKL. J lost 4 bases, V lost 3 bases, and 11 bases had no gene match. The CDR3 totals 17 residues. The CDR3 sequence is CASSHVTLAGPADTQYF. CDR3 DNA sequence: TGCGCCAGCAGCCATGTCACCCTAGCGGGGCCCGCAGATACGCAGTATTTT.

The rearrangement uses TRBV25-1 and TRBJ1-4; maybe TRBD1 (5 bases). This CDR3 comprises 15 residues. Trimming removed 8 bases from V and 4 bases from J, with 17 bases in between. Looked up from germline, CDR1 is MGHDK and CDR2 is SYGVNS. The CDR3 nucleotides read TGTGCCAGCCTGGGTCGAGACAGTGATAATGAAAAACTGTTTTTT. Translating gives CASLGRDSDNEKLFF. Full variable domain (rest looked up from reference TRBV25-1 and TRBJ1-4): EADIYQTPRYLVIGTGKKITLECSQTMGHDKMYWYQQDPGMELHLIHYSYGVNSTEKGDLSSESTVSRIRTEHFPLTLESARPSHTSQYLCASLGRDSDNEKLFFGSGTQLSVL.

This clone was recorded only once. The CDR3 DNA reads as TGTGCCAGCAGCGTACAGGGTAATAATTCACCCCTCCACTTT. Its translation is CASSVQGNNSPLHF. V usage is TRBV9 and J usage is TRBJ1-6, with D tentatively TRBD1 (5 bases). CDR1 SGDLS and CDR2 YYNGEE come from the germline V gene. CDR3 length equals 14 residues. Trimming left V 1 base short and J 5 bases short, with 7 bases between.

In this sample, this clone turned up once. This chain links TRBV19 with TRBJ2-7, with D perhaps TRBD1 (5 bases). CDR3 length equals 13 residues. V was clipped by 1 base and J by 6 bases, with 10 bases between them. Germline V gives CDR1 LNHDA, CDR2 SQIVND (reference sequence). CDR3 residues: CASSIVAGPEQYF. CDR3 bases: TGTGCCAGTAGTATAGTCGCAGGGCCCGAGCAGTACTTC.

As regards this clone: Because the CDR3 is missing its conserved closing phenylalanine or tryptophan, this is likely a read error. V is TRBV7-9 and J is TRBJ1-3; D uncertain. This CDR3 has 17 amino acids. The germline V gene has CDR1 SEHNR and CDR2 FQNEAQ (reference sequence). V was trimmed by 1 base and J by 4 bases, leaving 17 bases between them. The CDR3 sequence: CASSLVVGSGPGNTIYS. The CDR3 region has the DNA TGTGCCAGCAGCTTAGTAGTTGGCAGCGGCCCCGGAAACACCATATATTCT.

V is TRBV6-5 and J is TRBJ2-5; 8 bases fit TRBD1. The CDR3 extends over 13 amino acids. V was clipped by 6 bases and J by 2 bases; unmatched bases: 2. CDR1 and CDR2 (germline): MNHEY, SVGAGI. The CDR3 sequence is CASRGQAQETQYF. CDR3 in DNA: TGTGCCAGCAGGGGACAGGCACAAGAGACCCAGTACTTC.

The rearrangement uses TRBV29-1 and TRBJ1-3; D not certain. The CDR3 has 13 amino acids. Germline V gene lookup returns CDR1 SQVTM and CDR2 ANQGSEA. V lost 6 bases and J 0 bases, leaving 9 bases between the germline ends. The CDR3, as DNA: TGCAGCGTGGGCGAAAGCTCTGGAAACACCATATATTTT. Encoded protein: CSVGESSGNTIYF. Looking up the rest from reference TRBV29-1 and TRBJ1-3 gives the full variable domain: SAVISQKPSRDICQRGTSLTIQCQVDSQVTMMFWYRQQPGQSLTLIATANQGSEATYESGFVIDKFPISRPNLTFSTLTVSNMSPEDSSIYLCSVGESSGNTIYFGEGSWLTVV.